This TCR beta chain was identified during a study of control samples from healthy donors and cancer patients. This clone is a singleton in its sample. Profiling relied on immunoSEQ multiplex PCR, and the TCRdb table lists in-frame clones only, not all of them. The repertoire consists of 75,000 to 100,000 clones, with around 88% occurring once and the leading ten covering approximately 14%. CDR1 is MNHEY and CDR2 is SMNVEV in the germline V gene (reference sequence). V dropped 5 bases and J dropped 7 bases, with 20 bases sitting between them. CDR3 size: 16 residues. The sample consisted of blood. This sequence joins TRBV27 and TRBJ2-2, with TRBD1 as a possible D gene (6 bases). The receptor was isolated from a man aged 25-45 years in good health. In nucleotides, the CDR3 is TGTGCCAGCAGTAAATATTCACAGGGAACCAGCGGGGAGCTGTTTTTT. This sequence encodes CASSKYSQGTSGELFF.